This T cell receptor beta chain was sequenced during a study of T cell repertoires in cytomegalovirus infection. Turning to the study itself: Matching HLA type and CMV infection were both indicated by public TCR beta signatures. Overall study results and limits: The study identified carriers of CMV plus the relevant HLA from cumulative public TCR beta family frequency. Ex vivo, HLA-C-restricted CMV-specific TCR beta clonotypes prevailed over the rest of the response.

MiXCR, applied by TCRdb to the reads, yields one record per CDR3 protein. The data contain approximately 750,000 distinct CDR3 sequences, 35% to 40% of them seen just once; the ten biggest clones take up roughly 2.9%. Remarks on this clonotype: What it recognizes is unknown.

CDR1 LGHDT and CDR2 YNNKEL come from the germline V gene (reference sequence). This CDR3 region has 15 residues. V gave up 3 bases and J gave up 0 bases; unmatched junction bases: 2. The sequence was collected from a human donor in good health (CMV status not recorded). Some clones in this sample may be carry-over from other donors' samples. The gene calls are TRBV3-1 and TRBJ2-3, with 8 bases identical to TRBD2. What was sequenced was PBMCs. Here the CDR3 reads CASSQPGGSTDTQYF. The CDR3 DNA is TGTGCCAGCAGCCAGCCGGGGGGGAGCACAGATACGCAGTATTTT.